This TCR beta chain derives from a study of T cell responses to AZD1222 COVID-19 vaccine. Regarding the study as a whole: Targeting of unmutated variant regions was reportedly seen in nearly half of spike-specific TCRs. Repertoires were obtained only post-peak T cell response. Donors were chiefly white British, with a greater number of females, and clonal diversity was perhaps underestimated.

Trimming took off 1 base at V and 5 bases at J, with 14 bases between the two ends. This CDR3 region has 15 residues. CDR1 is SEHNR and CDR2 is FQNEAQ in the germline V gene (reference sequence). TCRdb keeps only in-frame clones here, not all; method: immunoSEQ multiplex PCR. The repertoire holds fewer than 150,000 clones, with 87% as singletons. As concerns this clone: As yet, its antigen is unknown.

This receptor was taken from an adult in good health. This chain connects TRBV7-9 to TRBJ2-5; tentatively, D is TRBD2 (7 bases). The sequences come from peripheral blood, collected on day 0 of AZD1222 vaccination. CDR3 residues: CASSLGGGHQETQYF. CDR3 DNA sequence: TGTGCCAGCAGCTTAGGGGGGGGACATCAGGAGACCCAGTACTTC. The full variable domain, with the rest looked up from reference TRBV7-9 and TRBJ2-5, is DTGVSQNPRHKITKRGQNVTFRCDPISEHNRLYWYRQTLGQGPEFLTYFQNEAQLEKSRLLSDRFSAERPKGSFSTLEIQRTEQGDSAMYLCASSLGGGHQETQYFGPGTRLLVL.